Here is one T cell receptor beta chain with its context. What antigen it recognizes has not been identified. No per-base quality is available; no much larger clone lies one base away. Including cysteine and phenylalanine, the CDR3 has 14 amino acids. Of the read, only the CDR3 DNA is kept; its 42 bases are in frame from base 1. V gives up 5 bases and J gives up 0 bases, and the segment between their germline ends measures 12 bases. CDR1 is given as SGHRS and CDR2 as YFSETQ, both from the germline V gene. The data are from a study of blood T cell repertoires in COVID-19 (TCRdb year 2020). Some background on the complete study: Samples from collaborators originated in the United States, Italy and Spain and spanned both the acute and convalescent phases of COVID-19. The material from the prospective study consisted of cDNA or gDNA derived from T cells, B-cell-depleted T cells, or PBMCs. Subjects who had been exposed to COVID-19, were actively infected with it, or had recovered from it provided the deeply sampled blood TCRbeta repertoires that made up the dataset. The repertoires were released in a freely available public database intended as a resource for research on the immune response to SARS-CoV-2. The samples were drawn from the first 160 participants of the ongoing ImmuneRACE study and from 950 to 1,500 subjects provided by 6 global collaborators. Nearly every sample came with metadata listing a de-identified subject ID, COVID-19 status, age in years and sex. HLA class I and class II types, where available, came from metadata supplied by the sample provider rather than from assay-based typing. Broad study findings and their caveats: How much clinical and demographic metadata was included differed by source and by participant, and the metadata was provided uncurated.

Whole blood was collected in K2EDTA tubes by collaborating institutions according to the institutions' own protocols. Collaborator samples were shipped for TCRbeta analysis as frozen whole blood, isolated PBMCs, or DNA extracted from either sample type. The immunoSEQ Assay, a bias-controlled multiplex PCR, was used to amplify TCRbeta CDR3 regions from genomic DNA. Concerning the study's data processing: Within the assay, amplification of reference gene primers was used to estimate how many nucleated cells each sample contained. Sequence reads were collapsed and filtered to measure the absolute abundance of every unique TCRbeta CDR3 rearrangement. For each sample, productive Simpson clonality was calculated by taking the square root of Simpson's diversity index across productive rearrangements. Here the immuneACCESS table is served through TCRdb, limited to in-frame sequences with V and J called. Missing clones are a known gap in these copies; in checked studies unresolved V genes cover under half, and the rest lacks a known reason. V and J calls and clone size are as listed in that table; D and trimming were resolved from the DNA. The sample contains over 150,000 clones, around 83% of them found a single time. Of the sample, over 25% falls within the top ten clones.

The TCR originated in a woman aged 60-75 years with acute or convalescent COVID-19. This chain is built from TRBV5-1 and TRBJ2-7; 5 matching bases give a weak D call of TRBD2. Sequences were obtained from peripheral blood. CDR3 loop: CASSVRESSYEQYF. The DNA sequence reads TGCGCCAGCAGTGTGAGGGAATCCTCCTACGAGCAGTACTTC.